Below, one T cell receptor beta chain is given with its context. Its matching antigen is unknown. The CDR3 is made up of 15 amino acids. Trimming took off 1 base at V and 10 bases at J, with 17 bases between the two ends. Germline V lookup: CDR1 SGHAT, CDR2 FQDESV (reference sequence). These data come from a study of cytomegalovirus exposure and HLA in healthy donors. Study-level results: For most TCR beta V segments, an earlier analysis put the productive rate at about 87% or about 30% of the time. Donors belonging to an Asian-associated ancestry cluster reportedly showed fewer N-insertions in productive TCRs than the roughly 670-donor mean, according to what a later analysis found.

The PCR was carried out with 60 Vbeta primers and 13 Jbeta primers. Libraries were prepared by immunoSEQ multiplex PCR; TCRdb keeps only in-frame clonotypes and omits some of them. The table has around 180,000 clones, 60% to 80% seen once. Source material: PBMCs. This TCR was recovered from a woman aged 45-59 years in good health and CMV-seropositive. The chain joins TRBV11-1 to TRBJ2-1, with D possibly TRBD1 on 5 matching bases. The CDR3 spells CASSLVGARVGEQFF. In nucleotides, the CDR3 is TGTGCCAGCAGCTTAGTAGGGGCGCGTGTGGGGGAGCAGTTCTTC.